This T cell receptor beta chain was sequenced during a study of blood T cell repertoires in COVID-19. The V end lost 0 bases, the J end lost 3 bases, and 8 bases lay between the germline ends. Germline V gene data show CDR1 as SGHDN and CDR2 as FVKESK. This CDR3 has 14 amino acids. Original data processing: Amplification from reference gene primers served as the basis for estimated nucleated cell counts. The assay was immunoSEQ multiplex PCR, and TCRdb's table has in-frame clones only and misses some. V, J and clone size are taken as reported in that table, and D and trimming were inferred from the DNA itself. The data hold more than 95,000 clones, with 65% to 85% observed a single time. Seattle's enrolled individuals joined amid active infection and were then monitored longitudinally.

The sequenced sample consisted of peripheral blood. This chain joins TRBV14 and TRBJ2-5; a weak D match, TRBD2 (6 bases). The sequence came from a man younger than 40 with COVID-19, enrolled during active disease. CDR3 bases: TGTGCCAGCAGCCAAGAACTAGCTGAAGAGACCCAGTACTTC. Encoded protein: CASSQELAEETQYF.